This TCR beta chain was retrieved from a study of T-cell reconstitution after alpha-beta-depleted transplantation in children. Unique molecular identifiers featured in how the TCRbeta library was prepared. MiXCR, run by TCRdb on the PCR reads, gives a single entry per CDR3 protein. The repertoire consists of 130,000 or so distinct CDR3 sequences, with about a tenth occurring once and the leading ten covering less than 25%. The CDR3 runs 16 residues. Trimming at V came to 5 bases and at J to 2 bases, leaving 11 bases not matched to a gene. This specimen consisted of PBMCs, mostly from graft donor cells, obtained 180 days after TCRalphabeta/CD19-depleted stem cell transplant. This TCR was recovered from a girl younger than two who had a stem cell transplant for combined immunodeficiency, so the T cells may come from the graft donor. The V gene is TRBV12-3 or TRBV12-4, the J gene TRBJ1-2; 7 bases line up with TRBD1. As DNA, the CDR3 is TGTGCCAGCAGTCACCCCAGGGGGAATGGGAACTATGGCTACACCTTC. Protein: CASSHPRGNGNYGYTF.